A selection of T cell receptor beta chains follows, all from one sample in a study of T cell repertoires in cytomegalovirus infection. Using its own MiXCR run on the reads, TCRdb lists one record per CDR3 protein. The sample includes 630,000 or so distinct CDR3 sequences, approximately 24% of them seen just once. Sequencing used CD8+ T cells from PBMCs. The receptors here all came from a human donor in good health (CMV status not recorded). Some clones in this sample may be carry-over from other donors' samples. CDR3s include the opening cysteine and the closing phenylalanine or tryptophan. Fields, in order: D gene, V gene, CDR3 length, clone size, J gene, CDR3 protein, CDR3 DNA. D genes are given only for firm matches. Size tells how often a clone was seen (once, few, many) or the class of an expanded clone, and some rows leave it out.

.	TRBV7-2	16	many	TRBJ2-5	CASSLEGGGMVETQYF	TGTGCCAGCAGCTTAGAGGGTGGGGGGATGGTGGAGACCCAGTACTTC
.	TRBV7-9	14	.	TRBJ1-1	CASSLVEGIGVAFF	TGTGCCAGCAGCTTAGTGGAGGGAATCGGCGTAGCTTTCTTT
.	TRBV7-6	16	.	TRBJ1-1	CASSLRYRFLNTEAFF	TGTGCCAGCAGCTTAAGGTACAGATTCCTGAACACTGAAGCTTTCTTT
TRBD2	TRBV6-5	14	.	TRBJ2-7	CASSLGLAGGEQYF	TGTGCCAGCAGTTTAGGGCTAGCGGGGGGCGAGCAGTACTTC
TRBD1	TRBV14	14	.	TRBJ1-2	CASSQRQGPYGYTF	TGTGCCAGCAGCCAGCGACAGGGACCCTATGGCTACACCTTC
.	TRBV29-1	11	few	TRBJ1-1	CSVHRENEAFF	TGCAGCGTTCACAGGGAAAATGAAGCTTTCTTT
TRBD1	TRBV4-3	18	few	TRBJ1-5	CASSQEGDRVRSNQPQHF	TGCGCCAGCAGCCAAGAGGGGGACAGGGTCAGGAGCAATCAGCCCCAGCATTTT
.	TRBV6-5	15	.	TRBJ2-1	CVSTQGGVPYNEQFF	TGTGTCAGCACTCAGGGGGGGGTACCCTACAATGAGCAGTTCTTC
.	TRBV28	17	.	TRBJ1-5	CASSTLGGGPVSWPQHF	TGTGCCAGCAGCACTCTTGGGGGGGGCCCTGTTAGTTGGCCCCAGCATTTT
.	TRBV20-1	17	.	TRBJ1-5	CSARDPYTEASNQPQHF	TGCAGTGCTAGAGATCCTTATACGGAAGCCAGCAATCAGCCCCAGCATTTT
TRBD2	TRBV6-2/TRBV6-3	18	.	TRBJ2-1	CASSYSLAGTLSYNEQFF	TGTGCCAGCAGTTACTCACTAGCGGGGACTTTATCCTACAATGAGCAGTTCTTC
TRBD2	TRBV14	15	.	TRBJ2-1	CASSQGLAGDDEQFF	TGTGCCAGCAGCCAGGGACTAGCGGGGGACGATGAGCAGTTCTTC
.	TRBV28	15	few	TRBJ1-4	CASRLNRDTNEKLFF	TGTGCCAGCAGACTAAACCGGGACACTAATGAAAAACTGTTTTTT
.	TRBV2	12	.	TRBJ2-3	CASRQGTDTQYF	TGTGCCAGCAGACAGGGAACAGATACGCAGTATTTT
.	TRBV7-6	15	few	TRBJ2-1	CASNHRESSYNEQFF	TGTGCCAGCAACCACAGGGAAAGCTCCTACAATGAGCAGTTCTTC
TRBD1	TRBV29-1	13	.	TRBJ1-2	CSVFIRGPYGYTF	TGCAGCGTTTTTATAAGGGGGCCATATGGCTACACCTTC
TRBD2	TRBV7-2	17	many	TRBJ2-3	CASSLGAAGGSTDTQYF	TGTGCCAGCAGCTTAGGGGCGGCCGGGGGGAGCACAGATACGCAGTATTTT